The next 4 T cell receptor beta chains were all read from a single sample in a study of naive and memory T cell subsets. Two oligonucleotides, mixed equimolar, formed the beta constant-region primer covering TRBC1 and TRBC2. TCRdb passed the UMI-ligation and nested PCR reads through MiXCR, listing each CDR3 protein once. The table includes some 4,500 distinct CDR3 sequences, 7.2% detected once. Sequenced sample: CD4+ TEMRA cells from blood. The subset here: effector memory re-expressing CD45RA, CD45RA+ CD27-. All receptors come from a human donor in good health.

Ten or more counts support this clonotype. J is TRBJ1-2 and V is TRBV9, with D possibly matching TRBD1 (5 bases). CDR1 and CDR2 from the germline V gene are SGDLS and YYNGEE. Trimming left V 0 bases short and J 6 bases short, with 18 bases between. This CDR3 has 16 residues. For the CDR3, the DNA is TGTGCCAGCAGCGTAGAATCTCGGGGGGGTTGGCATGGCTACACCTTC. It yields the protein CASSVESRGGWHGYTF.

This clonotype was observed many times. The CDR3 DNA is TGTGCCAGCAGGCTGACAGAGAACTATGGCTACACCTTC. Its translation: CASRLTENYGYTF. The V gene is TRBV7-2, the J gene TRBJ1-2; a possible D gene is TRBD1 (5 bases). Trimming removed 6 bases at V and 2 bases at J, with 10 bases between. This CDR3 has 13 amino acids. CDR1 is SGHTA and CDR2 is FQGNSA in the germline V gene.

This clonotype was detected many times. The rearrangement uses TRBV5-1 and TRBJ2-5; TRBD2 matches at 9 bases. Germline V gives CDR1 SGHRS, CDR2 YFSETQ. J gave up 5 bases and V 1 base, and 6 bases lay outside the gene matches. CDR3 length equals 15 residues. This CDR3 is CASSLSGSGSETQYF. CDR3 sequence (DNA): TGCGCCAGCAGCTTGTCTGGTAGCGGGAGTGAGACCCAGTACTTC.

This clonotype is a singleton in its sample. The chain employs TRBV19 and TRBJ1-5, with D hard to call. CDR3 length equals 14 residues. From germline, CDR1 is LNHDA and CDR2 SQIVND (reference sequence). V was pared by 7 bases and J by 3 bases, with 13 bases between. DNA for the CDR3: TGTGCCAGTAAGACGGCGAGGGACAATCAGCCCCAGCATTTT. Its translation is CASKTARDNQPQHF.